A selection of T cell receptor beta chains follows, all from one sample in a study of shared clonotypes between healthy human individuals. The repertoire was sequenced with immunoSEQ multiplex PCR; TCRdb's copy has only in-frame clones and lacks some. This table holds roughly 1,000,000 clones, about 80% found once. Material: memory CD4+ T cells from PBMCs. These receptors came from a man younger than 30 in good health. Some clones in this sample may be carry-over from other donors' samples. The CDR3 runs from the conserved cysteine through the conserved F or W. D genes are given only for firm matches. Only part of the rows carry a size: once, few, many, or a class if the clone is expanded.

CDR3nt | CDR3aa | d_gene | v_gene | abundance | j_gene
TGTGCCAGCAGTTTTCTGGGAGGGAGCACAGATACGCAGTATTTT | CASSFLGGSTDTQYF | TRBD2 | TRBV28 | - | TRBJ2-3
TGTGCCAGCTCACCAGCGGATCAGCGGGTTAAGGGCTACACCTTC | CASSPADQRVKGYTF | - | TRBV18 | - | TRBJ1-2
TGTGCCAGCTCACCATTCGGAGGCCGAAGCTCCTACGAGCAGTACTTC | CASSPFGGRSSYEQYF | - | TRBV18 | - | TRBJ2-7
TGTGCCAGCAGCGGGGACAGGGGTGGTGGGCCCCAGCATTTT | CASSGDRGGGPQHF | TRBD1 | TRBV2 | - | TRBJ1-5
TGTGCCAGCTCGGATGTTAGGGTCCGACGTGGCTACACCTTC | CASSDVRVRRGYTF | - | TRBV21-1 | once | TRBJ1-2
TGTGCCAGCAGCTTAGGCGAGACTCGAGTGCAGTACTTC | CASSLGETRVQYF | - | TRBV7-2 | - | TRBJ2-7
TGTGCCAGCATCGAGAACGGCAGGGCGAACACTGAAGCTTTCTTT | CASIENGRANTEAFF | - | TRBV28 | few | TRBJ1-1
TGTGCCAGCAGCCAAGAAGGGACAGGTCGGAAACTGTTTTTT | CASSQEGTGRKLFF | TRBD1 | TRBV4-2 | - | TRBJ1-4
TGTGCCAGCATATGGGGGAACTATGGCTACACCTTC | CASIWGNYGYTF | - | TRBV2 | few | TRBJ1-2
TGTGCCAGCAGCTTAGGACAGGTGGGAGACATTCAGTACTTC | CASSLGQVGDIQYF | TRBD1 | TRBV5-8 | - | TRBJ2-4
TGTGCCATCAGTGAAGGGCTAGCGGGAGCGAATGAGCAGTTCTTC | CAISEGLAGANEQFF | TRBD2 | TRBV10-3 | many | TRBJ2-1
TGTGCCATCAGTTCCTTGGGGGTTAGAGGATCTACCCCCTACGAGCAGTACTTC | CAISSLGVRGSTPYEQYF | - | TRBV10-3 | - | TRBJ2-7
TGTGCCAGCAGCAAAGCGCTTGGCGACAGCTCCTACAATGAGCAGTTCTTC | CASSKALGDSSYNEQFF | - | TRBV21-1 | once | TRBJ2-1
TGTGCCAGCAGCTTACGACAGGGCACTGAAGCTTTCTTT | CASSLRQGTEAFF | TRBD1 | TRBV11-2 | - | TRBJ1-1